Shown below are 21 T cell receptor beta chains from a single sample sequenced in a study of T cells in Graves' hyperthyroidism and ophthalmopathy. RNA transcripts yielded amplified TCR beta CDR3 regions. HTBI primers drove first-round RT-PCR of the TCR CDR3. TCRdb reprocessed the multiplex PCR reads with MiXCR, giving one entry per CDR3 protein. The sample consists of about half a million distinct CDR3 sequences, roughly a sixth of them appearing once. The sample comprised blood. The receptors shown here come from a woman aged 25 to 45 with Graves' ophthalmopathy.

The V and J genes are TRBV2 and TRBJ2-2; D uncertain. This CDR3 has 16 amino acids. Germline CDR1 and CDR2: SNHLY and FYNNEI. The V gene lost 6 bases and the J gene lost 0 bases, with 14 bases spanning the gap. CDR3 amino acids: CASRVQLRPNTGELFF. For the CDR3, the DNA is TGTGCCAGCAGGGTCCAGCTCCGACCGAACACCGGGGAGCTGTTTTTT.

The J gene is TRBJ1-4, the V gene TRBV19; possible D gene TRBD1, 6 bases. Germline V lookup: CDR1 LNHDA, CDR2 SQIVND (reference sequence). This CDR3 spans 14 amino acids. V lost 7 bases and J 7 bases, leaving 16 bases between the germline ends. CDR3: CASNTGPLSEKLFF. CDR3 sequence (DNA): TGTGCCAGTAACACAGGGCCCCTTTCTGAAAAACTGTTTTTT.

In regard to this clonotype: With a much larger clone just one base away, this may be a read error. This chain uses TRBV7-2 with TRBJ1-2, with D uncertain. The CDR3 totals 15 residues. CDR1 is SGHTA, CDR2 FQGNSA, per germline. The CDR3 sequence is CASSFGQSPFYGYAF. The CDR3, as DNA: TGTGCCAGCAGCTTCGGGCAGTCTCCCTTCTATGGCTACGCCTTC.

The CDR3 spells CSAEGGGSNQPQHF. DNA of the CDR3: TGCAGTGCAGAGGGGGGGGGTAGCAATCAGCCCCAGCATTTT. This chain uses TRBV20-1 with TRBJ1-5; possibly TRBD1 for D (6 bases). The germline V and J ends were trimmed by 6 bases and 0 bases, with 12 bases remaining between them. The CDR3 consists of 14 residues. The germline CDR1 and CDR2 sequences are DFQATT and SNEGSKA (reference sequence).

This clonotype was seen repeatedly, ten times or more. The chain joins TRBV30 to TRBJ2-3, with 9 positions matching TRBD2. V shed 2 bases and J 5 bases; nucleotides not matched to a gene: 5. The CDR3 sequence is 14 residues long. Germline-derived CDR1 and CDR2 are GTSNPN and SVGIG (reference sequence). The chain's CDR3 is CAWSRLAVRDTQYF. As DNA, the CDR3 is TGTGCCTGGAGTAGACTAGCGGTGCGAGATACGCAGTATTTT.

V gene TRBV20-1 combines with J gene TRBJ2-7; D is uncertain. The ends were cut back, 6 bases at V and 3 bases at J, with 9 bases in the middle. The CDR3 totals 11 residues. Germline V gene lookup returns CDR1 DFQATT and CDR2 SNEGSKA (reference sequence). For the CDR3, the DNA is TGCAGTGCCCCCGACATCTACGAGCAGTACTTC. Residues: CSAPDIYEQYF.

This clonotype was seen ten or more times. The chain combines TRBV16 with TRBJ2-1; D is unresolved. The germline V gene encodes CDR1 KGHSY and CDR2 FQNENV. Trimming shortened V by 3 bases and J by 0 bases, and 3 bases separated the two germline ends. The CDR3 runs to 13 residues. The CDR3 coding sequence is TGTGCCAGCAGCCACGGCTCCTACAATGAGCAGTTCTTC. Translation gives CASSHGSYNEQFF. Full variable domain (outside the CDR3, taken from reference TRBV16 and TRBJ2-1): GEEVAQTPKHLVRGEGQKAKLYCAPIKGHSYVFWYQQVLKNEFKFLISFQNENVFDETGMPKERFSAKCLPNSPCSLEIQATKLEDSAVYFCASSHGSYNEQFFGPGTRLTVL.

This clonotype was picked up many times. The chain uses TRBV11-3 and TRBJ2-1, with 7 positions matching TRBD2. The CDR3 runs 15 residues. Trimming removed 8 bases from V and 0 bases from J; junction bases left unmatched: 7. Germline CDR1 reads SGHNT; CDR2 reads YENEEA. CDR3 coding DNA: TGTGCCAGCTCTCCCCAGCGGGGCTCCTACAATGAGCAGTTCTTC. It specifies CASSPQRGSYNEQFF.

The chain combines TRBV4-1 with TRBJ1-2; D gene ambiguous. Germline V CDR1 and CDR2: MGHRA, YSYEKL. V dropped 3 bases and J dropped 4 bases, with 15 bases sitting between them. The CDR3 covers 15 residues. The CDR3 spells CASSQTGGGSYGYTF. DNA for the CDR3: TGCGCCAGCAGCCAGACTGGAGGAGGTAGCTATGGCTACACCTTC.

This clonotype was seen only a few times. This chain links TRBV20-1 with TRBJ1-1, with TRBD1 identical over 10 bases. Germline trimming cut 0 bases from V and 1 base from J; bases unmatched to any gene: 17. Germline values: CDR1 DFQATT, CDR2 SNEGSKA (reference sequence). The CDR3 is 20 amino acids. Here the CDR3 reads CSARDPDPGQGISENTEAFF. The CDR3 DNA sequence: TGCAGTGCTAGAGATCCCGATCCGGGACAGGGGATTTCGGAGAACACTGAAGCTTTCTTT.

The rearrangement uses TRBV12-3 or TRBV12-4 and TRBJ1-5, with TRBD1 identical over 7 bases. The ends lost 6 bases at V and 0 bases at J; junction bases unmatched: 8. This CDR3 spans 16 amino acids. The CDR3: CASRETHRGSNQPQHF. CDR3 in DNA: TGTGCCAGCAGAGAGACGCACAGGGGTAGCAATCAGCCCCAGCATTTT.

This clonotype was counted at least ten times. The chain employs TRBV27 and TRBJ2-1; 9 bases align to TRBD2. Germline assignment: CDR1 MNHEY and CDR2 SMNVEV (reference sequence). V shed 5 bases, J shed 6 bases, and the junction held 8 bases outside the gene matches. The CDR3 contains 15 residues. The CDR3 loop is CASSLTASGVNEQFF. CDR3 in DNA: TGTGCCAGCAGTCTTACGGCTAGCGGGGTCAATGAGCAGTTCTTC.

This clonotype showed up many times. The gene calls are TRBV10-3 and TRBJ2-5, with D possibly being TRBD1 or TRBD2 (5 bases each). V was shortened by 6 bases and J by 3 bases, with 11 bases between the two germline ends. Germline V gene data show CDR1 as ENHRY and CDR2 as SYGVKD. This CDR3 has 13 residues. The CDR3 protein is CAISGTDEETQYF. The CDR3 DNA follows: TGTGCCATCAGCGGGACGGACGAAGAGACCCAGTACTTC.

This clonotype was seen more than once but under ten times. The gene calls are TRBV9 and TRBJ1-2; no reliable D call. Germline-derived CDR1 and CDR2 are SGDLS and YYNGEE. V was shortened by 0 bases and J by 3 bases, with 12 bases between the two germline ends. The CDR3 totals 15 residues. This CDR3 is CASSVGWSGDYGYTF. In DNA, the CDR3 is TGTGCCAGCAGCGTAGGGTGGTCGGGAGACTATGGCTACACCTTC.

This clonotype was picked up many times. The chain has TRBV6-2 or TRBV6-3 and TRBJ1-5; possibly TRBD1 for D (5 bases). This CDR3 has 16 amino acids. V gave up 7 bases and J gave up 6 bases, with 22 bases separating them. CDR1 and CDR2 from the germline V gene are MNHEY and SVGEGT. CDR3 residues: CASTYRPGQQSQPQHF. DNA for the CDR3: TGTGCCAGCACCTACCGCCCGGGGCAGCAAAGTCAGCCCCAGCATTTT.

The chain uses TRBV4-1 and TRBJ1-4, with D unclear. Germline loops: CDR1 MGHRA, CDR2 YSYEKL. Between the trimmed V and J ends, which lost 0 bases and 0 bases, there was a span of 8 bases. The CDR3 extends over 16 amino acids. Here the CDR3 reads CASSQDATATNEKLFF. The CDR3 bases are TGCGCCAGCAGCCAAGATGCCACGGCAACTAATGAAAAACTGTTTTTT.

This clonotype was recorded at least ten times. The chain employs TRBV28 and TRBJ1-5; 10 bases fit TRBD1. V was clipped by 5 bases and J by 6 bases; unmatched bases: 7. The CDR3 totals 15 residues. Germline values: CDR1 MDHEN, CDR2 SYDVKM. CDR3 nucleotide sequence: TGTGCCAGCAGTCCCGGGACAGGGGTATTTCAGCCCCAGCATTTT. Translating gives CASSPGTGVFQPQHF.

This chain links TRBV4-3 with TRBJ2-1; unclear D gene. The CDR3 has 14 residues. Germline CDR1 reads LGHNA; CDR2 reads YSLEER. V lost 1 base to trimming and J lost 4 bases, with 8 bases between them. As DNA, the CDR3 is TGCGCCAGCAGCCAAGTTAGCTTATACAATGAGCAGTTCTTC. Translation: CASSQVSLYNEQFF.

This clonotype appeared many times. This sequence joins TRBV5-6 and TRBJ1-1; a weak D match, TRBD1 (5 bases). The CDR3 contains 14 residues. CDR1 is SGHDT and CDR2 is YYEEEE in the germline V gene. Trimming took 4 bases from V and 0 from J, leaving 10 bases between them. The CDR3 DNA is TGTGCCAGCAGCGGGGGACTGTTGAACACTGAAGCTTTCTTT. It specifies CASSGGLLNTEAFF.

Regarding this clonotype: The missing conserved phenylalanine or tryptophan at the end of this CDR3 makes a read error likely. The CDR3 loop is CASSQVGPYEQYL. CDR3 coding DNA: TGCGCCAGCAGCCAAGTAGGCCCGTACGAGCAGTACCTC. The genes are TRBV4-1 and TRBJ2-7; D is undetermined. This CDR3 contains 13 residues. The germline CDR1 and CDR2 sequences are MGHRA and YSYEKL. Trimming stripped 1 base from V and 4 bases from J, with 8 bases between.

This clonotype was picked up many times. CDR3 sequence reads: CASSLTAGWSEQFF. The CDR3 DNA follows: TGTGCCAGCAGCTTAACGGCAGGGTGGAGTGAGCAGTTCTTC. The chain uses TRBV7-3 and TRBJ2-1, with D perhaps TRBD1 (5 bases). The V and J ends lost 0 bases and 9 bases respectively, with 12 bases between them. CDR1 is SGHTA and CDR2 is FQGTGA in the germline V gene. The CDR3 totals 14 residues.